This entry lists 24 T cell receptor beta chains sequenced from one sample in a study of T cells in Graves' hyperthyroidism and ophthalmopathy. RNA transcripts provided the source from which TCR beta CDR3 regions were amplified. First-round RT-PCR targeting the TCR CDR3 was performed with the HTBI primer set. Using its own MiXCR run on the multiplex PCR reads, TCRdb lists one record per CDR3 protein. The sample holds over 700,000 distinct CDR3 sequences, about 19% seen once. Material: blood. These receptors came from a woman in her forties or fifties with Graves' hyperthyroidism that later progressed to Graves' ophthalmopathy.

This clonotype was seen at least ten times. The V gene is TRBV7-9, the J gene TRBJ1-1; D is uncertain. Per the germline V gene, CDR1 is SEHNR and CDR2 is FQNEAQ (reference sequence). Trimming cost V 7 bases and J 1 base, with 10 bases left between them. The CDR3 consists of 13 residues. CDR3 sequence reads: CASTEPPNTEAFF. The CDR3 DNA is TGTGCCAGCACGGAACCGCCGAACACTGAAGCTTTCTTT.

This clonotype has ten or more counts. The chain has TRBV11-2 and TRBJ2-7; D uncertain. This CDR3 has 14 residues. V shed 2 bases and J shed 0 bases, with 8 bases lying between them. Germline CDR1 SGHAT, CDR2 FQNNGV. The CDR3 protein is CASSLRQPSYEQYF. In DNA, the CDR3 is TGTGCCAGCAGCTTAAGGCAGCCCTCCTACGAGCAGTACTTC.

In this sample, this clonotype turned up many times. This chain uses TRBV7-8 with TRBJ1-2, with D possibly matching TRBD1 (6 bases). The CDR3 runs 16 residues. The ends were cut back, 2 bases at V and 5 bases at J, with 18 bases in the middle. Germline assignment: CDR1 SGHVS and CDR2 FQNEAQ. CDR3 in amino acids: CASSLLSGGSRYGYTF. CDR3 coding DNA: TGTGCCAGCAGCTTACTTAGTGGGGGCTCGCGGTATGGCTACACCTTC.

The chain combines TRBV6-1 with TRBJ1-5, with D hard to call. V was shortened by 5 bases and J by 2 bases, with 13 bases between the two germline ends. CDR1 and CDR2 from the germline V gene are MNHNS and SASEGT. The CDR3 has 15 residues. CDR3 protein: CASSTRRGGNQPQHF. CDR3 sequence (DNA): TGTGCCAGCAGTACCCGACGGGGTGGCAATCAGCCCCAGCATTTT.

In its sample, this clonotype was seen many times. CDR3 DNA sequence: TGTGCCAGCAGCCCAGGACTGACCGCGAACACCGGGGAGCTGTTTTTT. Amino acid sequence: CASSPGLTANTGELFF. V usage is TRBV11-3 and J usage is TRBJ2-2; TRBD2 might be the D (5 bases). The CDR3 length is 16 residues. V was cut by 5 bases and J by 0 bases, with 13 bases left in between. Germline V gene lookup returns CDR1 SGHNT and CDR2 YENEEA.

This clonotype was recorded a few times. The rearrangement uses TRBV20-1 and TRBJ1-2; D gene ambiguous. V gave up 6 bases and J gave up 8 bases, with 22 bases separating them. The CDR3 sequence is 14 residues long. In germline, CDR1 is DFQATT, CDR2 SNEGSKA (reference sequence). This CDR3 reads CSAIIPIPYGGYTF. The CDR3 DNA follows: TGCAGTGCAATTATTCCGATCCCCTATGGAGGCTACACCTTC.

This chain links TRBV4-1 with TRBJ2-7, with D tentatively TRBD2 (5 bases). The V and J ends lost 6 bases and 5 bases respectively, with 20 bases between them. The germline CDR1 and CDR2 sequences are MGHRA and YSYEKL. This CDR3 is built from 15 residues. The CDR3 loop is CASREYVGREDEQYF. CDR3 in DNA: TGCGCCAGCAGAGAGTACGTGGGGAGAGAGGACGAGCAGTACTTC.

This clonotype was observed a few times. The chain links TRBV4-2 to TRBJ1-6, with D uncertain. V shed 1 base and J shed 0 bases, with 10 bases lying between them. This CDR3 comprises 17 residues. Germline CDR1 LGHNA, CDR2 YNFKEQ. The CDR3 sequence is CASSQVPASSYNSPLHF. DNA of the CDR3: TGTGCCAGCAGCCAAGTACCAGCGAGCTCCTATAATTCACCCCTCCACTTT.

In this sample, this clonotype turned up a few times. This chain links TRBV5-1 with TRBJ2-2; 8 bases agree with TRBD1. V lost 3 bases and J lost 6; bases outside the gene matches: 7. CDR1 and CDR2 (germline): SGHRS, YFSETQ. This CDR3 contains 15 residues. The CDR3 here is CASSYGQGQPGELFF. The DNA of the CDR3 is TGCGCCAGCAGCTATGGACAGGGCCAACCCGGGGAGCTGTTTTTT.

This clonotype was counted between two and nine times. One end of the junction varies from germline; a read error may be responsible. V and J are TRBV7-9 and TRBJ2-3, with TRBD2 matching 10 bases. Germline assignment: CDR1 SEHNR and CDR2 FQNEAQ (reference sequence). The CDR3 contains 14 residues. The CDR3 nucleotides read TGTGCCAGCAGCCTAGCGGGGGACCATAATACGCAGTATTTT. Protein sequence: CASSLAGDHNTQYF.

CDR3 residues: CASSFSSGGSQETQYF. Written as DNA, the CDR3 is TGCGCCAGCAGCTTCTCTAGCGGGGGTTCACAAGAGACCCAGTACTTC. V gene TRBV5-1 combines with J gene TRBJ2-5, with 10 bases matching TRBD2. This CDR3 region has 16 residues. The germline CDR1 and CDR2 sequences are SGHRS and YFSETQ. With V trimmed by 2 bases and J by 2 bases, 6 bases remained unmatched.

In this sample, this clonotype turned up a few times. The rearrangement uses TRBV6-1 and TRBJ1-1, with a weak D call TRBD1 (5 bases). The V gene lost 10 bases and the J gene lost 4 bases, with 37 bases spanning the gap. The germline gives CDR1 MNHNS, CDR2 SASEGT. This CDR3 comprises 20 residues. In DNA form, the CDR3 reads TGTGCCATCATGGCGGGGCGAGTCCCTCGGAGTTCGGTGGGGAGCACTGAAGCTTTCTTT. Translating it yields CAIMAGRVPRSSVGSTEAFF.

This clonotype was picked up a small number of times. The V gene is TRBV20-1, the J gene TRBJ1-5; weak D call: TRBD1 (6 bases). CDR1 and CDR2 from the germline V gene are DFQATT and SNEGSKA (reference sequence). Trimming stripped 0 bases from V and 8 bases from J, with 14 bases between. The CDR3 extends over 14 amino acids. The CDR3 here is CSARDSTQGKPQHF. The DNA of the CDR3 is TGCAGTGCTAGAGACTCCACACAGGGAAAGCCCCAGCATTTT.

This clonotype was observed a few times. The chain uses TRBV6-1 and TRBJ2-3; TRBD2 might be the D (6 bases). Trimming cost V 6 bases and J 2 bases, with 12 bases left between them. There are 14 residues in the CDR3. From germline, CDR1 is MNHNS and CDR2 SASEGT. CDR3 loop: CASRRGTFTDTQYF. The CDR3 DNA reads TGTGCCAGCAGACGTGGGACTTTCACAGATACGCAGTATTTT.

This clonotype appeared once. A read error may explain this, as a much larger clone is one base away. The rearrangement links TRBV5-1 to TRBJ2-3; D uncertain. Germline loops: CDR1 SGHRS, CDR2 YFSETQ. V was clipped by 2 bases and J by 2 bases, with 12 bases between them. The CDR3 sequence is 15 residues long. CDR3 loop: CASSLGATYTDTQYF. The CDR3 DNA is TGCGCCAGCAGCTTAGGAGCGACATACACAGATACGCAGTATTTT. Supplemented by reference TRBV5-1 and TRBJ2-3, the full variable domain reads KAGVTQTPRYLIKTRGQQVTLSCSPISGHRSVSWYQQTPGQGLQFLFEYFSETQRNKGNFPGRFSGRQFSNSRSEMNVSTLELGDSALYLCASSLGATYTDTQYFGPGTRLTVL.

The V and J genes are TRBV4-1 and TRBJ2-7; TRBD1 aligns across 8 bases. The germline CDR1 and CDR2 sequences are MGHRA and YSYEKL. CDR3 length equals 15 residues. The V gene end was trimmed by 1 base and the J gene end by 4 bases; junction bases not matched to a gene: 6. CDR3 region: CASSQVTDRVYEQYF. The CDR3 region has the DNA TGCGCCAGCAGCCAAGTCACGGACAGGGTGTACGAGCAGTACTTC.

Ten or more counts support this clonotype. This sequence joins TRBV7-9 and TRBJ1-1; maybe TRBD1 (6 bases). V was clipped by 5 bases and J by 5 bases, with 12 bases between them. The germline CDR1 and CDR2 sequences are SEHNR and FQNEAQ (reference sequence). The CDR3 runs to 13 residues. As DNA, the CDR3 is TGTGCCAGCAGCATAACAGGGTCGACTGAAGCTTTCTTT. Translation: CASSITGSTEAFF.

The gene calls are TRBV6-1 and TRBJ1-2; TRBD1 might be the D (5 bases). This CDR3 comprises 14 residues. Germline V gene sequence: CDR1 MNHNS, CDR2 SASEGT. The V gene lost 5 bases and the J gene lost 4 bases, with 14 bases spanning the gap. The DNA for the CDR3 is TGTGCCAGCAGTAATTCCGGGACGGTCTATGGCTACACCTTC. Translating gives CASSNSGTVYGYTF.

This clonotype was counted many times. The CDR3 region is CSARDDGAEQYF. The CDR3 DNA reads TGCAGTGCTAGAGATGACGGGGCCGAGCAGTACTTC. The V and J genes are TRBV20-1 and TRBJ2-7; D tentatively reads TRBD1 or TRBD2 (5 bases each). Looked up from germline, CDR1 is DFQATT and CDR2 is SNEGSKA (reference sequence). CDR3 length equals 12 residues. V lost 0 bases and J lost 6, with 9 bases in between.

This clonotype was counted ten times or more. This chain uses TRBV11-2 with TRBJ1-5, with TRBD1 identical over 7 bases. The trim removed 1 base at V and 7 bases at J, leaving 7 bases unmatched. The germline V gene encodes CDR1 SGHAT and CDR2 FQNNGV. This CDR3 is built from 15 residues. The CDR3 coding sequence is TGTGCCAGCAGCTTAGGAGGGGGACAGCACCAGCCCCAGCATTTT. It encodes CASSLGGGQHQPQHF. The variable domain in full, completed from reference TRBV11-2 and TRBJ1-5, reads EAGVAQSPRYKIIEKRQSVAFWCNPISGHATLYWYQQILGQGPKLLIQFQNNGVVDDSQLPKDRFSAERLKGVDSTLKIQPAKLEDSAVYLCASSLGGGQHQPQHFGDGTRLSIL.

This clonotype was counted a few times. The V call is TRBV20-1, the J call TRBJ1-2; D gene uncertain. Germline values: CDR1 DFQATT, CDR2 SNEGSKA (reference sequence). V was trimmed by 3 bases and J by 4 bases, leaving 12 bases between them. CDR3 length: 13 residues. For the CDR3, the DNA is TGCAGTGCTAGCTGGCAGGCAGCCTATGGCTACACCTTC. Translating gives CSASWQAAYGYTF.

This chain connects TRBV7-9 to TRBJ2-5, with 9 bases identical to TRBD2. The CDR3 is made up of 16 amino acids. V trimming: 7 bases; J trimming: 5 bases; junction bases outside the gene matches: 14. Germline assignment: CDR1 SEHNR and CDR2 FQNEAQ (reference sequence). The CDR3 DNA sequence: TGTGCCAGCAACGATCGCGCGGGGGGGCCTACCGAGACCCAGTACTTC. This translates into CASNDRAGGPTETQYF.

The gene calls are TRBV29-1 and TRBJ2-6, with D possibly TRBD2 on 5 matching bases. The CDR3 contains 16 residues. V was pared by 6 bases and J by 2 bases, with 17 bases between. CDR1 SQVTM and CDR2 ANQGSEA come from the germline V gene. Here the CDR3 reads CSVETRGFTGANVLTF. The DNA of the CDR3 is TGCAGCGTGGAGACCAGAGGGTTCACTGGGGCCAACGTCCTGACTTTC.

This CDR3 reads CASSYRTGRFSSTDTQYF. The DNA of the CDR3 is TGTGCCAGCAGCTACCGGACAGGGCGTTTTTCTAGCACAGATACGCAGTATTTT. The chain has TRBV7-2 and TRBJ2-3, with 8 bases matching TRBD1. CDR1 SGHTA and CDR2 FQGNSA come from the germline V gene. With V trimmed by 4 bases and J by 0 bases, 12 bases remained unmatched. The CDR3 sequence is 18 residues long. The whole variable domain, filled in from reference TRBV7-2 and TRBJ2-3, reads GAGVSQSPSNKVTEKGKDVELRCDPISGHTALYWYRQSLGQGLEFLIYFQGNSAPDKSGLPSDRFSAERTGGSVSTLTIQRTQQEDSAVYLCASSYRTGRFSSTDTQYFGPGTRLTVL.